This entry lists 15 T cell receptor beta chains sequenced from one sample in a study of neurological immune-mediated disorders. MiXCR was run by TCRdb on the 5' RACE reads, yielding one entry per CDR3 protein. Counted here are some 66,000 distinct CDR3 sequences, 3% to 4% occurring once; the ten biggest clones make up about 3.5%. The sample was PBMCs. Receptors were obtained from a man aged 40-49 years with multiple sclerosis.

This clonotype was recorded many times. The rearrangement joins TRBV27 to TRBJ2-7, with D maybe TRBD1 (6 bases). CDR3 length equals 15 residues. CDR1 is MNHEY and CDR2 is SMNVEV in the germline V gene (reference sequence). V lost 3 bases and J 2 bases, leaving 14 bases between the germline ends. CDR3 sequence (DNA): TGTGCCAGCAGTTTGGGGTTAGGGGGAGCCTACGAGCAGTACTTC. It is translated as CASSLGLGGAYEQYF.

The CDR3 region is CSDSGTPGETQYF. The CDR3 bases are TGCAGTGATAGTGGCACACCGGGGGAGACCCAGTACTTC. The chain joins TRBV20-1 to TRBJ2-5, with D perhaps matching TRBD2 (5 bases). V was pared by 7 bases and J by 5 bases, with 17 bases between. Germline V lookup: CDR1 DFQATT, CDR2 SNEGSKA (reference sequence). This CDR3 contains 13 residues.

This clonotype was seen ten or more times. The chain links TRBV5-6 to TRBJ2-6; 8 positions match TRBD1. The CDR3 is 16 residues long. V trimming: 0 bases; J trimming: 2 bases; junction bases outside the gene matches: 1. The germline V gene has CDR1 SGHDT and CDR2 YYEEEE. The CDR3, as DNA: TGTGCCAGCAGCTTGGAGGGACAGGCTGGGGCCAACGTCCTGACTTTC. Protein product: CASSLEGQAGANVLTF. Using reference TRBV5-6 and TRBJ2-6 for the parts outside the CDR3, the full variable domain is DAGVTQSPTHLIKTRGQQVTLRCSPKSGHDTVSWYQQALGQGPQFIFQYYEEEERQRGNFPDRFSGHQFPNYSSELNVNALLLGDSALYLCASSLEGQAGANVLTFGAGSRLTVL.

In its sample, this clonotype was seen many times. The DNA for the CDR3 is TGTGCCAGCAGTTTATCCCTGGAGAGAGGGAACACTGAAGCTTTCTTT. It encodes CASSLSLERGNTEAFF. This chain joins TRBV27 and TRBJ1-1, with no clear D. Per germline, CDR1 MNHEY and CDR2 SMNVEV (reference sequence). The CDR3 runs to 16 residues. The V end lost 0 bases, the J end lost 1 base, and 12 bases lay between the germline ends.

This clonotype came up many times. For the CDR3, the DNA is TGTGCCAGCAGTTCCGGGACAGGCAATCAGCCCCAGCATTTT. The encoded protein is CASSSGTGNQPQHF. The rearrangement joins TRBV12-3 or TRBV12-4 to TRBJ1-5; 7 bases agree with TRBD1. The CDR3 extends over 14 amino acids. V was clipped by 4 bases and J by 2 bases; unmatched bases: 2.

This clonotype was seen many times. The CDR3 protein is CASRKQGGSNQPQHF. The CDR3 region has the DNA TGTGCCAGCAGGAAACAGGGCGGGAGCAATCAGCCCCAGCATTTT. The V and J genes are TRBV12-3 or TRBV12-4 and TRBJ1-5; perhaps TRBD1 as D (6 bases). The CDR3 extends over 15 amino acids. V was shortened by 6 bases and J by 1 base, with 13 bases between the two germline ends.

In this sample, this clonotype turned up many times. The rearrangement uses TRBV12-3 or TRBV12-4 and TRBJ2-5; TRBD2 is a possible D gene (6 bases). Trimming took off 3 bases at V and 5 bases at J, with 19 bases between the two ends. The CDR3 has 16 residues. CDR3 coding DNA: TGTGCCAGCAGTTTCATGGCCTGGCGGGGCCCCGAGACCCAGTACTTC. It translates to CASSFMAWRGPETQYF.

This clonotype was counted ten times or more. This sequence joins TRBV24-1 and TRBJ2-3, with D tentatively TRBD1 or TRBD2 (6 bases each). The CDR3 sequence is 15 residues long. Germline-derived CDR1 and CDR2 are KGHDR and SFDVKD. V was cut by 4 bases and J by 2 bases, with 12 bases left in between. CDR3 sequence: CATSDPWGATDTQYF. In DNA form, the CDR3 reads TGTGCCACCAGTGACCCGTGGGGGGCCACAGATACGCAGTATTTT.

This clonotype was seen at least ten times. The rearrangement uses TRBV20-1 and TRBJ2-5; the D gene is possibly TRBD2 (7 bases). V lost 5 bases, J lost 5 bases, and 15 bases lay in between. The CDR3 is made up of 13 amino acids. Looked up from germline, CDR1 is DFQATT and CDR2 is SNEGSKA (reference sequence). This CDR3 reads CSAWGGAGETQYF. CDR3 bases: TGCAGTGCTTGGGGGGGGGCGGGTGAGACCCAGTACTTC.

Only a few counts were recorded for this clonotype. Sequence at one end of the junction differs from germline and may be a read error. The V and J genes are TRBV3-1 and TRBJ2-4, with a weak D call TRBD1 (6 bases). Germline values: CDR1 LGHDT, CDR2 YNNKEL (reference sequence). The CDR3 consists of 12 residues. As DNA, the CDR3 is TGTGACAGCAGCAAGGGGGAAAACATTCAGTACTTC. This translates into CDSSKGENIQYF.

This clonotype was seen at least ten times. The rearrangement joins TRBV7-3 to TRBJ1-3; D gene uncertain. The CDR3 sequence is 14 residues long. From germline, CDR1 is SGHTA and CDR2 FQGTGA. V dropped 1 base and J dropped 2 bases, with 6 bases sitting between them. CDR3 residues: CASSLMGTGNTIYF. For the CDR3, the DNA is TGTGCCAGCAGCTTAATGGGTACTGGAAACACCATATATTTT.

This chain links TRBV20-1 with TRBJ1-1, with a tentative D call TRBD1 (5 bases). The CDR3 runs 14 residues. Germline CDR1 and CDR2: DFQATT and SNEGSKA (reference sequence). V gave up 2 bases and J gave up 5 bases, with 15 bases separating them. The CDR3 loop is CSARFTWGGTEAFF. CDR3 DNA sequence: TGCAGTGCTAGATTTACTTGGGGGGGTACTGAAGCTTTCTTT.

This clonotype was seen many times. The gene calls are TRBV6-5 and TRBJ2-7; 10 nucleotides line up with TRBD2. The CDR3 runs 15 residues. Germline V CDR1 and CDR2: MNHEY, SVGAGI. V shed 2 bases and J 3 bases; nucleotides not matched to a gene: 4. The CDR3 spells CASSYLAGAYYEQYF. CDR3 in DNA: TGTGCCAGCAGTTACCTAGCGGGGGCCTACTACGAGCAGTACTTC.

This clonotype was recorded many times. V and J are TRBV5-1 and TRBJ2-7, with 10 bases that match TRBD1. The CDR3 loop spans 20 amino acids. CDR1 is SGHRS, CDR2 YFSETQ, per germline. Trimming took 0 bases from V and 2 from J; bases not matched to a gene: 17. CDR3 DNA sequence: TGCGCCAGCAGCTTGGCCGGGACAGGGGCAACGGGACGAGGGGCCTACGAGCAGTACTTC. Translated: CASSLAGTGATGRGAYEQYF.

This clonotype has at least ten counts. The J gene is TRBJ1-4, the V gene TRBV20-1; tentatively, D is TRBD1 (6 bases). CDR3 size: 16 residues. Germline V gene lookup returns CDR1 DFQATT and CDR2 SNEGSKA (reference sequence). Between the trimmed V and J ends, which lost 6 bases and 0 bases, there was a span of 17 bases. The CDR3 DNA follows: TGCAGTGCAATCCCGTACGCAGGGGCAACTAATGAAAAACTGTTTTTT. Translating it yields CSAIPYAGATNEKLFF.